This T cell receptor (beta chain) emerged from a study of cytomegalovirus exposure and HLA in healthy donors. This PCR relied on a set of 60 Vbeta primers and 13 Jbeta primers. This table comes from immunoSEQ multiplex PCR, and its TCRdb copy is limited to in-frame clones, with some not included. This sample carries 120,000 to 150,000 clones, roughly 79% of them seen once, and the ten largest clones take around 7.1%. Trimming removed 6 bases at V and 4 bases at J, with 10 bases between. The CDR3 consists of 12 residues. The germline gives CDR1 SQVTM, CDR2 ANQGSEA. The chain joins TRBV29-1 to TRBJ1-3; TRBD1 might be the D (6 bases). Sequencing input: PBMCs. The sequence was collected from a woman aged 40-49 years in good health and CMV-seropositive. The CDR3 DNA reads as TGCAGCGTAGACGGACAGGGAAACACCATATATTTT. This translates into CSVDGQGNTIYF.